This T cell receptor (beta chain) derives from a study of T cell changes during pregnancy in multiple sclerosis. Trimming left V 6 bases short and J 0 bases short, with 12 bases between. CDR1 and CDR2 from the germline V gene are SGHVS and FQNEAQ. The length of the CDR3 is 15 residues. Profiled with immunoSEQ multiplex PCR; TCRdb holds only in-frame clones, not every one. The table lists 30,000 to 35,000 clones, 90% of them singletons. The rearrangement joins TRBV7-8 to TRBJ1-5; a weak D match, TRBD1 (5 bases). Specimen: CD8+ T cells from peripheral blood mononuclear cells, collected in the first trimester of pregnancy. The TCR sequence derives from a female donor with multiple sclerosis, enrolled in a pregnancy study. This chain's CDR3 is CASRPDSHSNQPQHF. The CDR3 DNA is TGTGCCAGCAGACCCGACAGTCATAGCAATCAGCCCCAGCATTTT.